The 19 T cell receptor beta chains below were found in one sample sequenced in a study of T cell repertoires in cytomegalovirus infection. These receptors' antigens are unknown. TCRdb reprocessed the reads with MiXCR, giving one entry per CDR3 protein. The sample has about 570,000 distinct CDR3 sequences; approximately 40% are singletons. Sequenced here: cultured PBMCs, sampled from culture after CMV antigen stimulation. Every receptor here comes from a human donor in good health (CMV status not recorded). Some clones in this sample may be carry-over from other donors' samples.

V usage is TRBV3-1 and J usage is TRBJ2-3; the D gene is possibly TRBD2 (5 bases). CDR3 length: 15 residues. Between the trimmed V and J ends, which lost 4 bases and 3 bases, there was a span of 14 bases. The germline V gene encodes CDR1 LGHDT and CDR2 YNNKEL (reference sequence). The CDR3 DNA is TGTGCCAGCAGCCCCGAAGGCCCGGGGACAGATACGCAGTATTTT. As protein: CASSPEGPGTDTQYF.

The CDR3 spells CASSSTGGYTF. CDR3 nucleotides: TGTGCCAGCAGTTCAACAGGTGGCTACACCTTC. The V and J genes are TRBV12-3 or TRBV12-4 and TRBJ1-2, with D perhaps TRBD1 (5 bases). Trimming left V 4 bases short and J 7 bases short, with 7 bases between. The CDR3 sequence is 11 residues long.

This chain connects TRBV12-3 or TRBV12-4 to TRBJ2-5; a possible D gene is TRBD1 (6 bases). The CDR3 covers 14 residues. V was trimmed by 3 bases and J by 10 bases, leaving 18 bases between them. CDR3 DNA sequence: TGTGCCAGCAGTTTGGACAGCCGAGGCGTCGACCAGTACTTC. It encodes CASSLDSRGVDQYF.

This clonotype was observed a handful of times. The genes are TRBV4-3 and TRBJ1-4, with 11 bases that match TRBD1. The CDR3 length is 18 residues. In germline, CDR1 is LGHNA, CDR2 YSLEER. Unmatched junction bases numbered 3, after V lost 0 bases and J lost 0 bases. DNA of the CDR3: TGCGCCAGCAGCCAAGAGGGACAGGGGGTGGCAACTAATGAAAAACTGTTTTTT. As protein: CASSQEGQGVATNEKLFF.

The chain uses TRBV2 and TRBJ2-7; D gene ambiguous. Germline V gene lookup returns CDR1 SNHLY and CDR2 FYNNEI. The CDR3 contains 14 residues. V shed 7 bases and J shed 2 bases, with 15 bases lying between them. The CDR3 nucleotides are TGTGCCAGCACCACGGGTCAATCCCCCTACGAGCAGTACTTC. Translation: CASTTGQSPYEQYF. Drawing the rest from reference TRBV2 and TRBJ2-7, the complete variable domain is EPEVTQTPSHQVTQMGQEVILRCVPISNHLYFYWYRQILGQKVEFLVSFYNNEISEKSEIFDDQFSVERPDGSNFTLKIRSTKLEDSAMYFCASTTGQSPYEQYFGPGTRLTVT.

The rearrangement links TRBV29-1 to TRBJ1-2; a weak D match, TRBD1 (6 bases). CDR1 is SQVTM, CDR2 ANQGSEA, per germline. This CDR3 region has 15 residues. Trimming removed 2 bases at V and 4 bases at J, with 17 bases between. The CDR3 region is CSVELPGGTSYGYTF. DNA for the CDR3: TGCAGCGTTGAACTCCCCGGGGGCACAAGCTATGGCTACACCTTC.

This clonotype was observed a few times. V is TRBV7-6 and J is TRBJ2-1, with 7 bases lining up with TRBD2. CDR1 is SGHVS and CDR2 is FNYEAQ in the germline V gene. V lost 3 bases and J lost 5; bases outside the gene matches: 7. This CDR3 spans 15 amino acids. The CDR3, as DNA: TGTGCCAGCAGCTTGCTGGCGGGAGTAGACAATGAGCAGTTCTTC. Residues: CASSLLAGVDNEQFF.

This clonotype was seen a few times. This chain connects TRBV7-9 to TRBJ1-4; 7 bases are a match to TRBD1. V lost 5 bases to trimming and J lost 6 bases; unmatched junction nucleotides: 6. CDR1 and CDR2 (germline): SEHNR, FQNEAQ (reference sequence). The length of the CDR3 is 14 residues. CDR3 sequence: CASSEQGWDEKLFF. The CDR3 bases are TGTGCCAGCAGCGAACAGGGGTGGGATGAAAAACTGTTTTTT. The full variable domain, its missing parts supplied by reference TRBV7-9 and TRBJ1-4, is DTGVSQNPRHKITKRGQNVTFRCDPISEHNRLYWYRQTLGQGPEFLTYFQNEAQLEKSRLLSDRFSAERPKGSFSTLEIQRTEQGDSAMYLCASSEQGWDEKLFFGSGTQLSVL.

This clonotype showed up just a few times. The chain has TRBV12-3 or TRBV12-4 and TRBJ2-1; 7 bases fit TRBD2. CDR3 length equals 15 residues. V was clipped by 5 bases and J by 9 bases; unmatched bases: 13. Here the CDR3 DNA reads TGTGCCAGCAGTCCCCGACCCGGACTAGTTTTTGAGCAGTTCTTC. Amino acids: CASSPRPGLVFEQFF.

This clonotype showed up just once. The chain has TRBV2 and TRBJ2-1, with 8 nucleotides matching TRBD1. V trimming: 4 bases; J trimming: 10 bases; junction bases outside the gene matches: 6. The V gene's germline CDR1 is SNHLY and CDR2 FYNNEI. There are 13 residues in the CDR3. CDR3 region: CASSVFRDREQFF. Here the CDR3 DNA reads TGTGCCAGCAGTGTTTTTCGGGACAGGGAGCAGTTCTTC.

To note about this clonotype: A much larger clone sits a single nucleotide away, making a read error possible. The genes are TRBV7-2 and TRBJ2-7, with D tentatively TRBD1 or TRBD2 (5 bases each). Trimming shortened V by 5 bases and J by 4 bases, and 18 bases separated the two germline ends. CDR1 SGHTA and CDR2 FQGNSA come from the germline V gene. The CDR3 length is 15 residues. The chain's CDR3 is CASSRRDVGSYEQYF. The CDR3 DNA is TGTGCCAGCAGCCGCAGGGACGTAGGATCGTACGAGCAGTACTTC. The full variable domain, its missing parts supplied by reference TRBV7-2 and TRBJ2-7, is GAGVSQSPSNKVTEKGKDVELRCDPISGHTALYWYRQSLGQGLEFLIYFQGNSAPDKSGLPSDRFSAERTGGSVSTLTIQRTQQEDSAVYLCASSRRDVGSYEQYFGPGTRLTVT.

This clonotype showed up just a few times. The chain carries TRBV4-3 and TRBJ2-2; 10 bases match TRBD1. The length of the CDR3 is 17 residues. Losses at the gene ends were 0 bases for V and 5 bases for J; bases not matched to a gene: 6. CDR1 is LGHNA and CDR2 is YSLEER in the germline V gene. CDR3 sequence: CASSQEPGQGPTGELFF. The CDR3, as DNA: TGCGCCAGCAGCCAAGAGCCGGGACAGGGGCCGACCGGGGAGCTGTTTTTT.

V usage is TRBV20-1 and J usage is TRBJ2-1; D might be TRBD1 (6 bases). The V end was cut by 4 bases, the J end by 6 bases, with 16 bases between. CDR1 and CDR2 from the germline V gene are DFQATT and SNEGSKA (reference sequence). The CDR3 spans 14 residues. In nucleotides, the CDR3 is TGCAGTGCTAAGAGCCTAGGGGGATTCAATGAGCAGTTCTTC. Protein product: CSAKSLGGFNEQFF.

This chain connects TRBV7-6 to TRBJ2-7, with D possibly being TRBD1 (7 bases). In germline, CDR1 is SGHVS, CDR2 FNYEAQ. With 1 base removed from V and 4 bases from J, the gap between germline ends came to 11 bases. The CDR3 has 14 amino acids. The CDR3 DNA reads TGTGCCAGCAGCTTAGAGGGGGCGGGGTACGAGCAGTACTTC. Protein: CASSLEGAGYEQYF.

The V and J genes are TRBV4-1 and TRBJ2-2; 10 bases align to TRBD2. CDR1 is MGHRA, CDR2 YSYEKL, per germline. The V and J ends lost 2 bases and 3 bases, in that order; junction bases with no gene match: 0. CDR3 size: 15 residues. The DNA of the CDR3 is TGCGCCAGCAGCCAACTAGCGGGGGACACCGGGGAGCTGTTTTTT. It is translated as CASSQLAGDTGELFF.

The chain joins TRBV7-2 to TRBJ2-7, with a tentative D call TRBD2 (5 bases). Deletions cut 5 bases from V and 6 bases from J, with 14 bases between. The CDR3 has 13 amino acids. Germline CDR1 is SGHTA and CDR2 is FQGNSA. As DNA, the CDR3 is TGTGCCAGCAGCCCCCGGACCGGGGTCGAGCAGTACTTC. This codes for CASSPRTGVEQYF. The full variable domain, its missing parts supplied by reference TRBV7-2 and TRBJ2-7, is GAGVSQSPSNKVTEKGKDVELRCDPISGHTALYWYRQSLGQGLEFLIYFQGNSAPDKSGLPSDRFSAERTGGSVSTLTIQRTQQEDSAVYLCASSPRTGVEQYFGPGTRLTVT.

This clonotype was counted a few times. V gene TRBV6-2 or TRBV6-3 combines with J gene TRBJ2-4, with a tentative D call TRBD2 (6 bases). Per germline, CDR1 MNHEY and CDR2 SVGEGT. The CDR3 spans 13 residues. With 6 bases removed from V and 7 bases from J, the gap between germline ends came to 13 bases. The CDR3 loop is CASSRGGRNIQYF. The DNA of the CDR3 is TGTGCCAGCAGCCGGGGAGGTCGGAACATTCAGTACTTC.

This clonotype appeared a few times. The chain couples TRBV7-6 to TRBJ2-1; no definite D call. This CDR3 has 12 residues. From germline, CDR1 is SGHVS and CDR2 FNYEAQ. Between the trimmed V and J ends, which lost 1 base and 9 bases, there was a span of 7 bases. In nucleotides, the CDR3 is TGTGCCAGCAGCTTAGGCGCGACTGAGCAGTTCTTC. Its protein product is CASSLGATEQFF.

The table lists this clonotype with many counts. The chain recombines TRBV7-8 with TRBJ2-1, with 12 bases identical to TRBD2. Germline CDR1 reads SGHVS; CDR2 reads FQNEAQ. Trimming cost V 0 bases and J 8 bases; bases outside gene matches: 11. This CDR3 comprises 18 residues. Here the CDR3 reads CASSLALAGGRDRHEQFF. CDR3 coding DNA: TGTGCCAGCAGCTTAGCGCTAGCGGGAGGGCGGGATCGGCATGAGCAGTTCTTC. Together with reference TRBV7-8 and TRBJ2-1, the CDR3 gives the full variable domain: GAGVSQSPRYKVAKRGQDVALRCDPISGHVSLFWYQQALGQGPEFLTYFQNEAQLDKSGLPSDRFFAERPEGSVSTLKIQRTQQEDSAVYLCASSLALAGGRDRHEQFFGPGTRLTVL.